This T cell receptor (beta chain) was found in a study of blood T cells in healthy people across ages. In this sample, this clonotype turned up a few times. Its antigen is not identified. Next came a second PCR, run for roughly 6 to 11 cycles, which used a sample-barcoded 5' primer along with a J-beta primer mix. MiXCR, run by TCRdb on the 5' RACE reads, gives a single entry per CDR3 protein. The data hold roughly 1 million distinct CDR3 sequences, with 20% to 25% observed a single time. General study results and limits: Older individuals had lower TCR beta diversity per million T cells (the decline was roughly linear). Higher naive T cell percentage went strongly together with higher TCR beta diversity.

The same sample was also studied in work on T cells of mothers and their children. That publication notes: Every mother supplied over 10 million TCR beta CDR3 reads and every child around 3 million.

Sequenced input: blood. This clonotype originated in a girl aged 2 to 10 in good health.

The CDR3 protein is CASSFRTGTYEQYF. The DNA for the CDR3 is TGTGCCAGCAGCTTCCGGACAGGGACGTACGAGCAGTACTTC. The chain uses TRBV5-5 and TRBJ2-7; 8 nucleotides align to TRBD1. This CDR3 is 14 amino acids long. Germline CDR1 and CDR2: SGHKS and YYEKEE (reference sequence). Trimming cost V 2 bases and J 4 bases; bases outside gene matches: 5.